These 11 T cell receptor beta chains originate from one sample sequenced in a study of shared clonotypes between healthy human individuals. Sequencing used immunoSEQ multiplex PCR; TCRdb keeps in-frame clones, though not all of them. The repertoire holds about 980,000 clones, with more than 75% as singletons. Specimen: memory CD4+ T cells sorted from blood. Subset described: CD45RA-negative fraction. These receptors originate from a man younger than 30 in good health.

This chain uses TRBV6-5 with TRBJ1-6; TRBD1 aligns across 7 bases. The J segment lost 4 bases and the V segment lost 7 bases, leaving 7 bases of the junction unmatched. The CDR3 contains 15 residues. Germline V gives CDR1 MNHEY, CDR2 SVGAGI. The CDR3 reads CASTNWDSYNSPLHF. CDR3 in DNA: TGTGCCAGCACCAATTGGGACAGTTATAATTCACCCCTCCACTTT.

Of note for this clone: An end of the junction does not agree with germline; a read error may underlie this. The chain combines TRBV6-5 with TRBJ1-2, with a weak D call TRBD1 (5 bases). This CDR3 region has 10 residues. Germline CDR1 and CDR2: MNHEY and SVGAGI. CDR3 in DNA: TGTGCCAGCAGTGAGGAGGACACGTCCTTC. It yields the protein CASSEEDTSF.

About this clone itself: One junction end does not reproduce the germline sequence, and a read error may be involved. The rearrangement joins TRBV28 to TRBJ1-6, with TRBD1 matching over 8 bases. The CDR3 contains 14 residues. Germline V lookup: CDR1 MDHEN, CDR2 SYDVKM. This CDR3 reads CASSPQGGNPPLHF. The CDR3, as DNA: TGTGCCAGCAGTCCACAGGGGGGTAATCCACCCCTCCACTTT.

This clone occurred once. At one of its ends the junction is not consistent with the germline gene, which may arise from a read error. V is TRBV30 and J is TRBJ1-5, with D perhaps matching TRBD1 (5 bases). The CDR3 has 14 residues. From germline, CDR1 is GTSNPN and CDR2 SVGIG (reference sequence). The CDR3 reads CAWGGTGPNQPRHF. DNA for the CDR3: TGTGCCTGGGGGGGTACAGGTCCCAATCAGCCCCGGCATTTT.

The chain links TRBV2 to TRBJ1-2; the D gene is possibly TRBD1 (5 bases). The CDR3 consists of 14 residues. The V gene lost 7 bases and the J gene lost 0 bases, with 12 bases spanning the gap. Germline loops: CDR1 SNHLY, CDR2 FYNNEI. This CDR3 reads CASTLGPTNYGYTF. CDR3 bases: TGTGCCAGCACCCTGGGACCAACTAACTATGGCTACACCTTC.

V is TRBV5-1 and J is TRBJ2-2; no clear D. Per the germline V gene, CDR1 is SGHRS and CDR2 is YFSETQ. The CDR3 extends over 16 amino acids. The V end was cut by 0 bases, the J end by 1 base, with 10 bases between. This CDR3 is CASSLDPMGNTGELFF. The CDR3 DNA reads as TGCGCCAGCAGCTTGGACCCCATGGGGAACACCGGGGAGCTGTTTTTT. Full variable domain (outside the CDR3, taken from reference TRBV5-1 and TRBJ2-2): KAGVTQTPRYLIKTRGQQVTLSCSPISGHRSVSWYQQTPGQGLQFLFEYFSETQRNKGNFPGRFSGRQFSNSRSEMNVSTLELGDSALYLCASSLDPMGNTGELFFGEGSRLTVL.

The chain combines TRBV5-1 with TRBJ2-2; 9 bases are shared with TRBD1. The CDR3 length is 16 residues. With 4 bases clipped from V and 6 bases from J, the junction kept 10 bases outside the gene matches. The germline CDR1 and CDR2 sequences are SGHRS and YFSETQ. Written as DNA, the CDR3 is TGCGCCAGCAGCCCCCCCGGGACAGGGAATTCCGGGGAGCTGTTTTTT. Translation: CASSPPGTGNSGELFF.

V and J are TRBV7-2 and TRBJ1-6; D not resolved. CDR3 size: 13 residues. Trimming shortened V by 5 bases and J by 8 bases, and 10 bases separated the two germline ends. Per the germline V gene, CDR1 is SGHTA and CDR2 is FQGNSA. CDR3 in amino acids: CASSTREDSPLHF. DNA of the CDR3: TGTGCCAGCAGCACCCGAGAGGATTCACCCCTCCACTTT.

The chain uses TRBV5-4 and TRBJ2-5; maybe TRBD2 (7 bases). CDR3 length: 13 amino acids. Trimming cost V 3 bases and J 6 bases, with 12 bases left between them. From germline, CDR1 is SGHNT and CDR2 YYREEE (reference sequence). CDR3 DNA: TGTGCCAGCAGCTCCCCGGGGGGCCAGACCCAGTACTTC. Its translation is CASSSPGGQTQYF.

The rearrangement joins TRBV6-5 to TRBJ1-5, with a weak D call TRBD1 (5 bases). In germline, CDR1 is MNHEY, CDR2 SVGAGI. The CDR3 loop spans 14 amino acids. V lost 7 bases to trimming and J lost 2 bases, with 12 bases between them. CDR3 protein: CASTVRGGNQPQHF. The CDR3 DNA sequence: TGTGCCAGCACCGTGAGGGGAGGCAATCAGCCCCAGCATTTT.

In its sample, this clone was seen a few times. The rearrangement uses TRBV30 and TRBJ1-1; D unresolved. The CDR3 has 15 residues. Trimming removed 1 base at V and 2 bases at J, with 14 bases between. Germline V lookup: CDR1 GTSNPN, CDR2 SVGIG (reference sequence). CDR3 loop: CAWSAPGRRNTEAFF. The CDR3 bases are TGTGCCTGGAGTGCGCCCGGGAGACGCAACACTGAAGCTTTCTTT.